A selection of T cell receptor beta chains follows, all from one sample in a study of CD8+ T cells in alopecia areata. The method was immunoSEQ multiplex PCR; TCRdb's version includes in-frame clones alone and lacks a portion of them. The sample yields 180,000 or so clones, roughly 60% seen once. The sample in question was CD4+ T cells sorted from blood, obtained at week 24, from a patient treated with tofacitinib. These receptors were obtained from a human donor with alopecia areata. Each CDR3 is given with its conserved first and last residue. The order of the fields is J gene, V gene, clone size, D gene, CDR3 protein, CDR3 DNA. D genes are given only for firm matches. Size values are once, few and many counts, or a class for expanded clones, and some rows have none.

TRBJ2-3 TRBV5-1 NA TRBD2 CASSWAASGKDTQYF TGCGCCAGCAGCTGGGCAGCTAGCGGGAAGGATACGCAGTATTTT
TRBJ2-7 TRBV15 few TRBD2 CATSRDLASGSYEQYF TGTGCCACCAGCAGAGATCTTGCTAGCGGATCCTACGAGCAGTACTTC
TRBJ2-1 TRBV5-1 few NA CASSGDKKGLSYNEQFF TGCGCCAGCAGCGGCGATAAAAAGGGCCTCTCCTACAATGAGCAGTTCTTC
TRBJ2-3 TRBV7-2 few NA CASSLRRTDTQYF TGTGCCAGCAGCTTAAGGCGCACAGATACGCAGTATTTT
TRBJ2-7 TRBV29-1 NA TRBD2 CSDRGGTSGGSYEQYF TGCAGCGACCGAGGCGGTACTAGCGGGGGTTCCTACGAGCAGTACTTC
TRBJ2-3 TRBV9 few TRBD2 CASSVVAGGTDTQYF TGTGCCAGCAGCGTCGTAGCGGGGGGCACAGATACGCAGTATTTT
TRBJ1-5 TRBV30 NA TRBD1 CAWSQGQGFNQPQHF TGTGCCTGGAGTCAGGGACAGGGGTTTAATCAGCCCCAGCATTTT
TRBJ1-1 TRBV28 NA NA CASSSPVRLNTEAFF TGTGCCAGCAGTTCCCCTGTACGCTTGAACACTGAAGCTTTCTTT
TRBJ1-1 TRBV5-4 many NA CASSLNTKGFEAFF TGTGCCAGCAGCTTGAACACCAAAGGATTTGAAGCTTTCTTT
TRBJ2-5 TRBV18 NA NA CASSPSSGGRQETQYF TGTGCCAGCTCACCAAGCTCGGGGGGCCGCCAAGAGACCCAGTACTTC
TRBJ2-2 TRBV30 NA TRBD2 CAWSVLAGGTGELFF TGTGCCTGGAGTGTACTAGCGGGAGGCACCGGGGAGCTGTTTTTT